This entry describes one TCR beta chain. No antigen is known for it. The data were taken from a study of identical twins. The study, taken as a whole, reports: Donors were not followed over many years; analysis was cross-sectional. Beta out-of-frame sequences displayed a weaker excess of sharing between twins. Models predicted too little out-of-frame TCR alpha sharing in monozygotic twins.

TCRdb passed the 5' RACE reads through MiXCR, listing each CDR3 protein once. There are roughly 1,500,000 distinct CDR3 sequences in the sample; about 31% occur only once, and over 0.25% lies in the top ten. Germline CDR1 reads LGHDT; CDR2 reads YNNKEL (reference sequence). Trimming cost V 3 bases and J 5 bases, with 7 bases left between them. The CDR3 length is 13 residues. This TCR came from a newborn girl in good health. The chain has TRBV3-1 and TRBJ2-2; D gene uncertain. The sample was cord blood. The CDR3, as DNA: TGTGCCAGCAGCCATAGAAGGACCGGGGAGCTGTTTTTT. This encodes CASSHRRTGELFF.